One sample yielded the 10 T cell receptor beta chains listed below, sequenced in a study of cytomegalovirus exposure and HLA in healthy donors (dated by TCRdb to the late 2010s). The library was built by means of the immunoSEQ multiplex PCR assay. For the multiplex PCR, a mixture combining 60 forward primers for TCR Vbeta segments and 13 reverse primers for TCR Jbeta segments was used. TCRdb provides this immuneACCESS table in a form limited to in-frame rearrangements. Some clones are lacking; in checked studies, under half of them reflect an unresolved V gene, and why the rest are absent is not known. The sample has approximately 150,000 clones on record, more than 65% of them singletons. 1.3% of the sample is in the top ten clones. Sequencing used PBMCs. The receptor set was obtained from a man aged 50-60 years in good health and CMV-seropositive.

The chain combines TRBV28 with TRBJ2-7, with D possibly matching TRBD1 (5 bases). V lost 7 bases and J 1 base, leaving 11 bases between the germline ends. This CDR3 contains 13 residues. From germline, CDR1 is MDHEN and CDR2 SYDVKM. CDR3 region: CASTAGQSYEQYF. CDR3 DNA: TGTGCCAGCACCGCAGGGCAATCCTACGAGCAGTACTTC.

This clone was detected a few times. The rearrangement joins TRBV27 to TRBJ2-5; TRBD2 might be the D (5 bases). The V end was cut by 5 bases, the J end by 0 bases, with 13 bases between. Germline V gene lookup returns CDR1 MNHEY and CDR2 SMNVEV (reference sequence). This CDR3 contains 15 residues. DNA of the CDR3: TGTGCCAGCAGTCGGGCGGGTCTGTACCAAGAGACCCAGTACTTC. This gives the protein CASSRAGLYQETQYF.

This clone was seen a few times. The V gene is TRBV10-3, the J gene TRBJ2-2, with 8 bases identical to TRBD2. V was clipped by 8 bases and J by 3 bases; unmatched bases: 5. CDR1 and CDR2 (germline): ENHRY, SYGVKD. The CDR3 contains 14 residues. CDR3 residues: CAISDSGDTGELFF. CDR3 DNA sequence: TGTGCCATCTCAGATAGCGGGGACACCGGGGAGCTGTTTTTT.

This clone was detected once. The rearrangement uses TRBV11-2 and TRBJ2-7, with D possibly being TRBD1 (7 bases). This CDR3 has 16 amino acids. Germline CDR1 and CDR2: SGHAT and FQNNGV. V shed 2 bases and J shed 6 bases, with 20 bases lying between them. The CDR3 region is CASSLSQGGIVIEQYF. The CDR3 region has the DNA TGTGCCAGCAGCTTATCTCAGGGGGGTATTGTGATCGAGCAGTACTTC.

The V gene is TRBV7-9, the J gene TRBJ1-5; a possible D gene is TRBD1 (5 bases). The V end lost 7 bases, the J end lost 5 bases, and 9 bases lay between the germline ends. Germline CDR1 and CDR2: SEHNR and FQNEAQ (reference sequence). The CDR3 has 12 residues. CDR3 bases: TGTGCCAGCACCTGGGGGGATCAGCCCCAGCATTTT. It specifies CASTWGDQPQHF.

V is TRBV30 and J is TRBJ1-5, with D unresolved. CDR1 is GTSNPN and CDR2 is SVGIG in the germline V gene (reference sequence). The CDR3 has 14 amino acids. Trimming removed 1 base at V and 1 base at J, with 8 bases between. The CDR3 here is CAWSAGKSNQPQHF. The CDR3 nucleotides are TGTGCCTGGAGTGCGGGAAAGAGCAATCAGCCCCAGCATTTT.

The V gene is TRBV5-1, the J gene TRBJ2-3; a possible D gene is TRBD1 (6 bases). Germline V lookup: CDR1 SGHRS, CDR2 YFSETQ. The CDR3 consists of 14 residues. Trimming stripped 4 bases from V and 2 bases from J, with 11 bases between. The CDR3 region has the DNA TGCGCCAGCAGCCGGGACACTACCACAGATACGCAGTATTTT. Translated, it gives CASSRDTTTDTQYF.

This chain joins TRBV7-9 and TRBJ2-3; the match to TRBD1 covers 7 bases. Losses at the gene ends were 1 base for V and 2 bases for J; bases not matched to a gene: 3. CDR1 and CDR2 (germline): SEHNR, FQNEAQ (reference sequence). CDR3 length: 15 residues. The CDR3 nucleotides read TGTGCCAGCAGCTTAGGACAGGGAAACACAGATACGCAGTATTTT. Protein: CASSLGQGNTDTQYF.

This clone is a singleton in its sample. The gene calls are TRBV4-2 and TRBJ2-6; 13 bases align to TRBD2. The CDR3 spans 19 residues. CDR1 and CDR2 (germline): LGHNA, YNFKEQ. V trimming: 2 bases; J trimming: 0 bases; junction bases outside the gene matches: 4. The CDR3 here is CASSQTSGGASSGANVLTF. CDR3 nucleotide sequence: TGTGCCAGCAGCCAAACTAGCGGGGGGGCTAGCTCTGGGGCCAACGTCCTGACTTTC.

The CDR3 protein is CASSVTPNTEAFF. In DNA form, the CDR3 reads TGTGCCAGCAGCGTAACTCCGAACACTGAAGCTTTCTTT. The chain has TRBV9 and TRBJ1-1; D call uncertain. The germline V gene has CDR1 SGDLS and CDR2 YYNGEE. Trimming shortened V by 1 base and J by 1 base, and 5 bases separated the two germline ends. This CDR3 contains 13 residues.